This T cell receptor beta chain was identified in a study of blood T cell repertoires in COVID-19. Study summary: Donors in the United States, Italy and Spain gave samples during acute or convalescent COVID-19.

Per the original data handling: Scientists estimated how many nucleated cells there were by amplifying reference gene primers. Libraries were prepared by immunoSEQ multiplex PCR; TCRdb keeps only in-frame clonotypes and omits some of them. D and trimming were read from the DNA, whereas the V and J calls and clone size are those reported in that table. The table records some 270,000 clones, around 82% of them present only once. The count of this clone is one. The V gene's germline CDR1 is SGHNT and CDR2 YENEEA. J lost 4 bases, V lost 1 base, and 14 bases had no gene match. The CDR3 contains 18 residues. Patients in Seattle were enrolled during active infection, then followed longitudinally.

The clonotype originates from a human donor with COVID-19, enrolled during active disease. The donor label of this sample is uncertain. Sequenced: peripheral blood. The V and J genes are TRBV11-3 and TRBJ1-1; 8 bases match TRBD1. The CDR3, as DNA: TGTGCCAGCAGCTTAGCAGGGGGCGAGGTTAGTTGGAGCACTGAAGCTTTCTTT. Translating gives CASSLAGGEVSWSTEAFF.